This T cell receptor (beta chain) is drawn from a study of type 1 and type 2 diabetes patients. General study findings and limits: Type 2 diabetes and control V and J usage correlated highly, around 0.97. Highly-expanded CD4+ clones were few in type 2 diabetes, median one, about 3.9% of reads.

Anyone with other autoimmune disease or infection in the prior four weeks was excluded. Each participant gave around 10 milliliters of peripheral blood. Genomic DNA was the PCR template. Multiplex PCR with 30 forward and 13 reverse primers amplified the TCR beta CDR3. TCRdb re-called the multiplex PCR reads through MiXCR, storing one row per CDR3 protein. This table has under 300,000 distinct CDR3 sequences, 47% appearing once. This clonotype was recorded only once. Its antigen is unidentified. A read error may explain this, as a much larger clone is one base away. The specimen was peripheral blood mononuclear cells (PBMCs). The TCR originated in a man aged 18 to 35 with type 2 diabetes.

CDR3 residues: CASMGTGTTEAFF. The CDR3 DNA reads TGTGCCAGCATGGGGACAGGGACCACTGAAGCTTTCTTT. This chain joins TRBV2 and TRBJ1-1; 9 bases are shared with TRBD1. Germline V gene lookup returns CDR1 SNHLY and CDR2 FYNNEI. V lost 7 bases, J lost 4 bases, and 4 bases stayed unmatched. This CDR3 has 13 residues. The complete variable domain, with remaining parts taken from reference TRBV2 and TRBJ1-1, reads EPEVTQTPSHQVTQMGQEVILRCVPISNHLYFYWYRQILGQKVEFLVSFYNNEISEKSEIFDDQFSVERPDGSNFTLKIRSTKLEDSAMYFCASMGTGTTEAFFGQGTRLTVV.